This note documents a single T cell receptor (beta chain) sequence. This specimen belongs to a study of blood T cells in healthy people across ages. About the study: Through template switching, about one barcoded beta molecule was captured per two T cells, as measured in model experiments.

Collection of around 10 milliliters of peripheral blood was performed for each donor. A sample-barcoded 5' primer and a J-beta primer mix were used in a second PCR of roughly 6 to 11 cycles. Using its own MiXCR run on the 5' RACE reads, TCRdb lists one record per CDR3 protein. The sample contains around 900,000 distinct CDR3 sequences, about 51% of which appear only once. V was pared by 1 base and J by 4 bases, with 10 bases between. Germline assignment: CDR1 DFQATT and CDR2 SNEGSKA (reference sequence). There are 13 residues in the CDR3. This sequence was found in a woman aged 60-70 years in good health. This chain uses TRBV20-1 with TRBJ1-2; D unclear. Sequencing was performed on blood. The CDR3 sequence: CSARAAGTYGYTF. The CDR3 bases are TGCAGTGCTAGAGCGGCGGGAACCTATGGCTACACCTTC.